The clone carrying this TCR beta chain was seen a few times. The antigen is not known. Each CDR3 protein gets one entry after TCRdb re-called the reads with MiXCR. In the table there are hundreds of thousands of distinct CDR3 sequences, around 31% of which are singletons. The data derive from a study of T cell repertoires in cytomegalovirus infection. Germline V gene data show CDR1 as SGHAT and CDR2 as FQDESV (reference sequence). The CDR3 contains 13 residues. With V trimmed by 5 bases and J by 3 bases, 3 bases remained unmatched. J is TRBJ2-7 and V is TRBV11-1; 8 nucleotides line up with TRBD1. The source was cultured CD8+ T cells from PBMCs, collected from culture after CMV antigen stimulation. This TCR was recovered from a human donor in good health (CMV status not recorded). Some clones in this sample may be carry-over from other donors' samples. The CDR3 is CASSGTGGYEQYV. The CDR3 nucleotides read TGTGCCAGCAGCGGTACAGGGGGCTACGAGCAGTACGTC.